This paragraph reports one T cell receptor beta chain. This sample is drawn from a study of blood T cell repertoires in COVID-19. Study-level background: COVID-19 samples, acute and convalescent, were from the United States, Italy and Spain. The analysed material was cDNA or gDNA that came from T cells, B-cell-depleted T cells, or PBMCs.

As handled by the study authors: Reference gene primers were amplified, and this amplification served to estimate nucleated cell counts. The assay was immunoSEQ multiplex PCR, and TCRdb's table has in-frame clones only and misses some. V, J and clone size derive from that table, while D and trimming were established from the DNA sequence. The table records 110,000 or so clones, over 65% of them present only once. Sequenced material: peripheral blood. The sequence derives from a woman in her thirties or forties with acute or convalescent COVID-19.

CDR3 in DNA: TGTGCCAGCAGTGCCGGGACAGGGAAGAACTATGGCTACACCTTC. It specifies CASSAGTGKNYGYTF. The rearrangement links TRBV9 to TRBJ1-2; 9 nucleotides line up with TRBD1. The CDR3 loop spans 15 amino acids. Germline-derived CDR1 and CDR2 are SGDLS and YYNGEE. V lost 5 bases and J lost 2; bases outside the gene matches: 7.